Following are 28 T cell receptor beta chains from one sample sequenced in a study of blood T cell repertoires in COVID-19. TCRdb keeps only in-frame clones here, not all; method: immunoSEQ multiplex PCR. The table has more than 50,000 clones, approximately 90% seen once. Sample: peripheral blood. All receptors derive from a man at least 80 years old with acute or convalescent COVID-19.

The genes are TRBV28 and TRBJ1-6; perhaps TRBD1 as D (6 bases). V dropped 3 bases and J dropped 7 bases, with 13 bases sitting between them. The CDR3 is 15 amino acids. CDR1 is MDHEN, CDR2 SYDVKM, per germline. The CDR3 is CASSLAGAGNSPLHF. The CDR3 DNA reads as TGTGCCAGCAGTTTGGCGGGGGCTGGGAATTCACCCCTCCACTTT.

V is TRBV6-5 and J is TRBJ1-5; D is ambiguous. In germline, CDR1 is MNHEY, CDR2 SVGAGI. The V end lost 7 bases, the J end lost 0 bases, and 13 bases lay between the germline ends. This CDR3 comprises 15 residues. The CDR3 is CASTGLIGSNQPQHF. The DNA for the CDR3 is TGTGCCAGCACTGGGCTCATCGGTAGCAATCAGCCCCAGCATTTT.

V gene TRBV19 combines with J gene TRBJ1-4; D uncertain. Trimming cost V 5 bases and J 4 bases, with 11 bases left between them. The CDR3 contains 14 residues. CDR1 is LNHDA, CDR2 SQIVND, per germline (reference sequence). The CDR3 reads CASSVDGDNEKLFF. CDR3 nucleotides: TGTGCCAGTAGTGTTGACGGAGATAATGAAAAACTGTTTTTT.

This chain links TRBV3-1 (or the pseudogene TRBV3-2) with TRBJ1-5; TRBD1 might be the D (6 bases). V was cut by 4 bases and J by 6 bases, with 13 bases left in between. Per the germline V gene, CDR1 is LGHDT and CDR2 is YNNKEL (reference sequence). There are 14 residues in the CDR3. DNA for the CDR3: TGTGCCAGCAGCCCACAGGGTCTTAGTCAGCCCCAGCATTTT. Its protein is CASSPQGLSQPQHF.

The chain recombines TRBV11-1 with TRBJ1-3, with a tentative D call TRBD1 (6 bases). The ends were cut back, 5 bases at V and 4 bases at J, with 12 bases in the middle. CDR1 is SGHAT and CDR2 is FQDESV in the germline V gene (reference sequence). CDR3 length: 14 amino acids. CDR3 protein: CASSGRGIGNTIYF. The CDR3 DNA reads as TGTGCCAGCAGCGGCAGGGGTATCGGAAACACCATATATTTT. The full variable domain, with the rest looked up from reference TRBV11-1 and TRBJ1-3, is EAEVAQSPRYKITEKSQAVAFWCDPISGHATLYWYRQILGQGPELLVQFQDESVVDDSQLPKDRFSAERLKGVDSTLKIQPAELGDSAMYLCASSGRGIGNTIYFGEGSWLTVV.

CDR3 coding DNA: TGTGCCAGCTCACCGCGAGGCGTGGCGAACACCGGGGAGCTGTTTTTT. The encoded protein is CASSPRGVANTGELFF. The V and J genes are TRBV18 and TRBJ2-2, with D unclear. Germline V CDR1 and CDR2: KGHSH, LQKENI. Trimming stripped 3 bases from V and 0 bases from J, with 11 bases between. The CDR3 loop spans 16 amino acids.

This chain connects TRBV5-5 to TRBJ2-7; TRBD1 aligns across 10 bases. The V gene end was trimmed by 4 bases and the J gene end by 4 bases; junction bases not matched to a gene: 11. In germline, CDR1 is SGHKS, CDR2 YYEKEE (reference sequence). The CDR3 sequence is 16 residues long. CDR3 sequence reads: CASSPARGQGIYEQYF. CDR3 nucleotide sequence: TGTGCCAGCAGCCCGGCCAGGGGACAGGGGATATACGAGCAGTACTTC.

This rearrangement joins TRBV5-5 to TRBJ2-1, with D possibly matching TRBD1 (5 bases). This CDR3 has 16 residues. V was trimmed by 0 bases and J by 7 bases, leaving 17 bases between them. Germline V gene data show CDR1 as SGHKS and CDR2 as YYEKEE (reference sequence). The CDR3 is CASSLEGEFIGNEQFF. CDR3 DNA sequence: TGTGCCAGCAGCTTGGAAGGGGAATTTATCGGGAATGAGCAGTTCTTC.

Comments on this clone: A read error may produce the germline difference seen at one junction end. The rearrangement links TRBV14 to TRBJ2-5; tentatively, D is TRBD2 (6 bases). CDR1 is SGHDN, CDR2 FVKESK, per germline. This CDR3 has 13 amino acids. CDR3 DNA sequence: TGTGCCAGCAGCCAATTTAAGGGAGGTTATAAGGACTTC. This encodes CASSQFKGGYKDF.

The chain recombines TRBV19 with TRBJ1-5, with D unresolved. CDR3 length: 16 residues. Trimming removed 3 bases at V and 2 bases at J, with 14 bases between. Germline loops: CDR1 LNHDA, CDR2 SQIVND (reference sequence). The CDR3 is CASSIDLPRGNQPQHF. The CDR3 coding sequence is TGTGCCAGTAGTATTGACCTCCCGCGGGGCAATCAGCCCCAGCATTTT.

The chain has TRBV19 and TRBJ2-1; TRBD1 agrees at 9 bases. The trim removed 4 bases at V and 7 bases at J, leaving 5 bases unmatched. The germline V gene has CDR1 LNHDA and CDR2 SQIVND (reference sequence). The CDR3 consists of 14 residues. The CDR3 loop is CASSRGQGWNEQFF. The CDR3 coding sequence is TGTGCCAGTAGTAGGGGACAGGGCTGGAATGAGCAGTTCTTC. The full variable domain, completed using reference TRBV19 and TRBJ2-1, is DGGITQSPKYLFRKEGQNVTLSCEQNLNHDAMYWYRQDPGQGLRLIYYSQIVNDFQKGDIAEGYSVSREKKESFPLTVTSAQKNPTAFYLCASSRGQGWNEQFFGPGTRLTVL.

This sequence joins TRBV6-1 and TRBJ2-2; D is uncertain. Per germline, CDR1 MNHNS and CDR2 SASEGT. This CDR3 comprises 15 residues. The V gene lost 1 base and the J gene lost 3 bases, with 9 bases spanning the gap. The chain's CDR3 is CASSEDGQDTGELFF. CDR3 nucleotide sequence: TGTGCCAGCAGTGAAGATGGGCAGGACACCGGGGAGCTGTTTTTT.

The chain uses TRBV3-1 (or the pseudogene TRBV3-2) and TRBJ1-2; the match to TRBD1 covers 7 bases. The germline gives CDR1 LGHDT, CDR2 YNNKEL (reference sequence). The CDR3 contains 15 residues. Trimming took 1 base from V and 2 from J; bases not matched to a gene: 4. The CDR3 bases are TGTGCCAGCAGCCAAGGCGGACAGGTGAACTATGGCTACACCTTC. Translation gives CASSQGGQVNYGYTF.

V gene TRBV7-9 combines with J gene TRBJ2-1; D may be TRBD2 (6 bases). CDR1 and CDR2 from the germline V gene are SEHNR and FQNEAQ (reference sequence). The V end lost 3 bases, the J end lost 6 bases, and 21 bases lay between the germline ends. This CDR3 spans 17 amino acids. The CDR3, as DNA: TGTGCCAGCAGCTTGGTTGCGGGACCCCCTTGGAGCAATGAGCAGTTCTTC. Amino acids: CASSLVAGPPWSNEQFF.

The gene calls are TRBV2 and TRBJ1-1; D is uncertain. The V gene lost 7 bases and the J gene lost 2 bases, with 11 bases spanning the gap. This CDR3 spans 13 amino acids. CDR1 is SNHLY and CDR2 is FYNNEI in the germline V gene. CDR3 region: CASTKGGNTEAFF. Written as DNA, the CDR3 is TGTGCCAGCACCAAGGGAGGTAACACTGAAGCTTTCTTT. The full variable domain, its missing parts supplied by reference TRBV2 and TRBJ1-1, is EPEVTQTPSHQVTQMGQEVILRCVPISNHLYFYWYRQILGQKVEFLVSFYNNEISEKSEIFDDQFSVERPDGSNFTLKIRSTKLEDSAMYFCASTKGGNTEAFFGQGTRLTVV.

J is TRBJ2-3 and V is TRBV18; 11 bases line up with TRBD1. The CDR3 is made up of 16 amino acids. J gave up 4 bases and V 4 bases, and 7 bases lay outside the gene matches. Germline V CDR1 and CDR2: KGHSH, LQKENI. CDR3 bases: TGTGCCAGCTCACTTGCCGGGACAGGGGGGGCAGATACGCAGTATTTT. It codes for CASSLAGTGGADTQYF. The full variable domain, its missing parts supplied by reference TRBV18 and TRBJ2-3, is NAGVMQNPRHLVRRRGQEARLRCSPMKGHSHVYWYRQLPEEGLKFMVYLQKENIIDESGMPKERFSAEFPKEGPSILRIQQVVRGDSAAYFCASSLAGTGGADTQYFGPGTRLTVL.

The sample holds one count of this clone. The CDR3 loop reads CASSKGSEADRVPLNEQFF. The CDR3 region has the DNA TGTGCCAGCAGCAAAGGGAGTGAGGCGGACAGGGTCCCTCTCAATGAGCAGTTCTTC. The chain couples TRBV21-1 to TRBJ2-1; the D segment call TRBD1 is taken from the table without a DNA check. TRBV21-1 is termed a pseudogene. The CDR3 consists of 19 residues.

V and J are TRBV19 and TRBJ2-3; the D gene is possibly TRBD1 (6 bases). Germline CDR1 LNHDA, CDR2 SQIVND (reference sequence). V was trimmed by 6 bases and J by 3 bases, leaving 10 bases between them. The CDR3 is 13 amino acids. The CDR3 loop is CASRNRETDTQYF. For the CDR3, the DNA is TGTGCCAGTAGAAACAGGGAGACAGATACGCAGTATTTT.

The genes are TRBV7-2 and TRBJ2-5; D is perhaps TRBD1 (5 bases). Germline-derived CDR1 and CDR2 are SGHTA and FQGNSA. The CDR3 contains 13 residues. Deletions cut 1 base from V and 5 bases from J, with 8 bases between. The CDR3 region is CASSLVRVETQYF. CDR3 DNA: TGTGCCAGCAGCTTAGTCAGGGTTGAGACCCAGTACTTC.

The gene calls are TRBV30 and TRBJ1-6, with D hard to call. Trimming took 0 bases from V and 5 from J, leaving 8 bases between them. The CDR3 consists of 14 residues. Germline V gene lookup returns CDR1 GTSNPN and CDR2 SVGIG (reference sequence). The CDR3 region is CAWSVQGDNSPLHF. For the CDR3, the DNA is TGTGCCTGGAGTGTACAAGGAGATAATTCACCCCTCCACTTT.

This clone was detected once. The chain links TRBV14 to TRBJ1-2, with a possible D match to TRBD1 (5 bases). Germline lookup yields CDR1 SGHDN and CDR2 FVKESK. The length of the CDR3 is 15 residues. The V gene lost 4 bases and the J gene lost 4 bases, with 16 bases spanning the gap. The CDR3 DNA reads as TGTGCCAGCAGCCTCGAAGGGGCAGGGCCCTATGGCTACACCTTC. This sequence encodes CASSLEGAGPYGYTF. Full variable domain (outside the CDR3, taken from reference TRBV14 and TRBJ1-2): EAGVTQFPSHSVIEKGQTVTLRCDPISGHDNLYWYRRVMGKEIKFLLHFVKESKQDESGMPNNRFLAERTGGTYSTLKVQPAELEDSGVYFCASSLEGAGPYGYTFGSGTRLTVV.

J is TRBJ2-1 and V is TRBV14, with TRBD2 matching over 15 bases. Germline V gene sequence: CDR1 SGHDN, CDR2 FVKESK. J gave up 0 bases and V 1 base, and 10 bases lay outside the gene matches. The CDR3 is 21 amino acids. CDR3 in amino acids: CASSQVPGTSGGSSSYNEQFF. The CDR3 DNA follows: TGTGCCAGCAGCCAAGTTCCCGGGACTAGCGGGGGGAGCAGCTCCTACAATGAGCAGTTCTTC.

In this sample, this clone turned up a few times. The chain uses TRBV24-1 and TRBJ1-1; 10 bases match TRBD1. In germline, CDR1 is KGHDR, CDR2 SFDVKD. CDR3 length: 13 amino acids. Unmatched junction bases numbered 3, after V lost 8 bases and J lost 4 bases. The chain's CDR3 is CATTGQGSTEAFF. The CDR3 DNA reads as TGTGCCACCACGGGACAGGGGAGCACTGAAGCTTTCTTT.

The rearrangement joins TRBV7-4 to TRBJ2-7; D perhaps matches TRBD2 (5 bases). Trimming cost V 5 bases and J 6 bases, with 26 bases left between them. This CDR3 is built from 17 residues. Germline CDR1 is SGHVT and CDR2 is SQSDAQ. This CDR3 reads CASSHRKIGQRLCEQYF. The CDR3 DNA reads TGTGCCAGCAGCCACAGAAAGATTGGCCAAAGACTATGCGAGCAGTACTTC.

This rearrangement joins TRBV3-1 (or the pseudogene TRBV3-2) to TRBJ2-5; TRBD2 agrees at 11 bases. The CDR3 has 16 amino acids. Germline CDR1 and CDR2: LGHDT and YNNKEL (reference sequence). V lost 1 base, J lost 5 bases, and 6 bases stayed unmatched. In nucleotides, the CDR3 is TGTGCCAGCAGCCAAGGACTAGCGGGGAGTCGGGAGACCCAGTACTTC. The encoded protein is CASSQGLAGSRETQYF.

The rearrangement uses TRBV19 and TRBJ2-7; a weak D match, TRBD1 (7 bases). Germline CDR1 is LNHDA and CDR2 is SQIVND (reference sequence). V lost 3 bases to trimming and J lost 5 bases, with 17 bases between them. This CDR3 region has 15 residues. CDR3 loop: CASSISGGTVHEQYF. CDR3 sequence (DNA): TGTGCCAGTAGTATCTCAGGAGGGACAGTACACGAGCAGTACTTC.

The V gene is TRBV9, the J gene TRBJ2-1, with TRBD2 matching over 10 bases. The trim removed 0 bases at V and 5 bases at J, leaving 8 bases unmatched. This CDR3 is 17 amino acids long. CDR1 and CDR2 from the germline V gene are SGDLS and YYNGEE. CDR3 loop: CASSVGVAGGRNNEQFF. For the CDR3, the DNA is TGTGCCAGCAGCGTAGGCGTAGCGGGGGGCCGGAACAATGAGCAGTTCTTC.

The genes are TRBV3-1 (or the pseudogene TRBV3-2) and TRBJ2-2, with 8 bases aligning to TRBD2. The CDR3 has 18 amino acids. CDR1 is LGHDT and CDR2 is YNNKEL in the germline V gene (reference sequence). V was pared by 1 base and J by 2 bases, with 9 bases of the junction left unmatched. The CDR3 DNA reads TGTGCCAGCAGCCAAGCCCGGGGGGGCCAATTTAACACCGGGGAGCTGTTTTTT. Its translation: CASSQARGGQFNTGELFF.